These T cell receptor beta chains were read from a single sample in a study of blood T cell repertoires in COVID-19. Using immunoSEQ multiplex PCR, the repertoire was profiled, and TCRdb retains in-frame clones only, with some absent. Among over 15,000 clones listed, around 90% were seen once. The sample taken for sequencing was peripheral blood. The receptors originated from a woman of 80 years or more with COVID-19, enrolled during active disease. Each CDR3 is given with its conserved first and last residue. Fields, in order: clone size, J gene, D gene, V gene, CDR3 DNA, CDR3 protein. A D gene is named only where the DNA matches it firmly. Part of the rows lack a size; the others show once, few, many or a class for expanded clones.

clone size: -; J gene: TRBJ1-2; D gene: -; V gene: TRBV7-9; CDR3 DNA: TGTGCCAGCAGCTTGGTTTTTCCCCAGTTCATACGTTATGGCTACACCTTC; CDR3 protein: CASSLVFPQFIRYGYTF
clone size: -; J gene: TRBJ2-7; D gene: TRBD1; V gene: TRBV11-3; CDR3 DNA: TGTGCCAGCAGCAGGACAGGGGGAACCGAGCAGTACTTC; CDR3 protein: CASSRTGGTEQYF
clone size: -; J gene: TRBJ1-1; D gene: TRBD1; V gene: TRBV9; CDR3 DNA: TGTGCCAGCAGCGTATCAGGGGGGAACACTGAAGCTTTCTTT; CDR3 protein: CASSVSGGNTEAFF
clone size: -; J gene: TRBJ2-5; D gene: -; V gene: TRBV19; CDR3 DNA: TGTGCCAGTAGTAACGCAGGGGCCTGGGAGACCCAGTACTTC; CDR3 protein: CASSNAGAWETQYF
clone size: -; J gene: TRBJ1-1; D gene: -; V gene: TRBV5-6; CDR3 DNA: TGTGCCAGCAGCTTGGACAGGGACGCTGAAGCTTTCTTT; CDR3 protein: CASSLDRDAEAFF
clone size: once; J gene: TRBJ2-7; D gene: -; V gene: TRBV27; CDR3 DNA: TGTGCCAGCAGGGACAGCCAGCCCTCCTACGAGCAGTACTTC; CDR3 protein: CASRDSQPSYEQYF
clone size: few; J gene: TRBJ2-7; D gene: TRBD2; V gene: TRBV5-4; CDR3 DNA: TGTGCCAGCAGCCGGACCGGGACTAGTTCCTACGAGCAGTACTTC; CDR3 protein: CASSRTGTSSYEQYF
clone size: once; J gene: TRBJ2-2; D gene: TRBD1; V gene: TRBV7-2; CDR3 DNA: TGTGCCAGCAGCTCGACAGGGGGAAAGTACACCGGGGAGCTGTTTTTT; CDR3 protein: CASSSTGGKYTGELFF
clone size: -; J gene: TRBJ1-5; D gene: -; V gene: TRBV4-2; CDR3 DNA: TGTGCCAGCAGCCAAGCGGGGGGGAATCAGCCCCAGCATTTT; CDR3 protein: CASSQAGGNQPQHF
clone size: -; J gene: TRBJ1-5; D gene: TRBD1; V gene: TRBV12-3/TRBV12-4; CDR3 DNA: TGTGCCAGCAGTGGGACAGGGAATCAGCCCCAGCATTTT; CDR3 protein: CASSGTGNQPQHF
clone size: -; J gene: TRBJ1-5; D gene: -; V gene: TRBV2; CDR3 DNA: TGTGCCAGCAGTGATTCGTATAGCAATCAGCCCCAGCATTTT; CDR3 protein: CASSDSYSNQPQHF
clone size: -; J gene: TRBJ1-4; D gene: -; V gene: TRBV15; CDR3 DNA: TGTGCCACCAGCAGAGTGGGGCCGGATGAAAAACTGTTTTTT; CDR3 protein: CATSRVGPDEKLFF
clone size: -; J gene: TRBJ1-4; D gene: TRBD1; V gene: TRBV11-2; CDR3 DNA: TGTGCCAGCAGCTCCTCGAGGGGGCATAAACTGTTTTTT; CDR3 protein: CASSSSRGHKLFF
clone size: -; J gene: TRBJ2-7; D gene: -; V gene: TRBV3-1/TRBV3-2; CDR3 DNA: TGTGCCAGCAGCCCCTTTCTAGAGTTAACCTACGAGCAGTACTTC; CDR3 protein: CASSPFLELTYEQYF
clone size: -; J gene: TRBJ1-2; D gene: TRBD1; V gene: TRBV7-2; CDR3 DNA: TGTGCCAGCAGCTCGACAGGGGGCATCTCAGATGGCTACACCTTC; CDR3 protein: CASSSTGGISDGYTF
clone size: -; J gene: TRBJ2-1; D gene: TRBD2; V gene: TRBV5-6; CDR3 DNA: TGTGCCAGCAGCCGGAAGGCCCGACTAGCGGGAGGGAGTGAGTTCTTC; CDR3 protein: CASSRKARLAGGSEFF
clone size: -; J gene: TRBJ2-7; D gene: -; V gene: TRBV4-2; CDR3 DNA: TGTGCCAGCAGCCAAGGAGGCTACGAGCAGTACTTC; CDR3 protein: CASSQGGYEQYF
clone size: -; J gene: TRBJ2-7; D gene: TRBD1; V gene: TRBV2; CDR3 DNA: TGTGCCAGCAGCAAAGACAGGGGAGTCGGTTACGAGCAGTACTTC; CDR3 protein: CASSKDRGVGYEQYF
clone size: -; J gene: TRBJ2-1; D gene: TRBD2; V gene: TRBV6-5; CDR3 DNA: TGTGCCAGCAGAGCGCGGGAGGGCCCCTACAATGAGCAGTTCTTC; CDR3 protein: CASRAREGPYNEQFF
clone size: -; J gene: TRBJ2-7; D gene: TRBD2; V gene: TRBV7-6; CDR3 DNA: TGTGCCAGCAGCTTAAGAGCGGGAGACGAGCAGTACTTC; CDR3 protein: CASSLRAGDEQYF
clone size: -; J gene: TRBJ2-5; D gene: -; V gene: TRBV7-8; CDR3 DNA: TGTGCCAGCAGCCGAGGACTACAAGAGACCCAGTACTTC; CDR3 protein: CASSRGLQETQYF
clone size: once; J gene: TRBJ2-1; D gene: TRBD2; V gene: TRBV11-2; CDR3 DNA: TGTGCCAGCAGCTTAGGACTAGCGCAGAATGAGCAGTTCTTC; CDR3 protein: CASSLGLAQNEQFF